The clone carrying this T cell receptor beta chain was seen repeatedly, ten times or more. As yet, its antigen is unknown. This record belongs to a study of glioma-infiltrating T cells. The iRepertoire nested amplicon-rescue multiplex PCR amplified TCR alpha and beta CDR3s from RNA. Tissue mRNA or PBMC total RNA, about 85-400 ng, went into one-step reverse transcription and amplification. MiXCR was run by TCRdb on the multiplex PCR reads, yielding one entry per CDR3 protein. The sample consists of 150,000 to 200,000 distinct CDR3 sequences, approximately 30% of them appearing once. Study-wide results and caveats: Tissue-blood divergence was below expectation in non-neoplastic patients, above in gliomas. CDR3 overlap between tissue and blood was very small.

The sequenced sample consisted of glioma tissue, nonneoplastic brain tissue, or PBMCs (not recorded which). This clonotype was obtained from a human donor with low-grade glioma or glioblastoma, undergoing nonglioma brain surgery, or in good health (not recorded which).

As DNA, the CDR3 is TGTGCCAGCCGGGACCTCTCCTACAATGAGCAGTTCTTC. It encodes CASRDLSYNEQFF. The chain couples TRBV7-9 to TRBJ2-1, with D perhaps being TRBD1 or TRBD2 (5 bases each). The germline CDR1 and CDR2 sequences are SEHNR and FQNEAQ (reference sequence). V lost 8 bases to trimming and J lost 0 bases, with 8 bases between them. CDR3 length equals 13 residues.